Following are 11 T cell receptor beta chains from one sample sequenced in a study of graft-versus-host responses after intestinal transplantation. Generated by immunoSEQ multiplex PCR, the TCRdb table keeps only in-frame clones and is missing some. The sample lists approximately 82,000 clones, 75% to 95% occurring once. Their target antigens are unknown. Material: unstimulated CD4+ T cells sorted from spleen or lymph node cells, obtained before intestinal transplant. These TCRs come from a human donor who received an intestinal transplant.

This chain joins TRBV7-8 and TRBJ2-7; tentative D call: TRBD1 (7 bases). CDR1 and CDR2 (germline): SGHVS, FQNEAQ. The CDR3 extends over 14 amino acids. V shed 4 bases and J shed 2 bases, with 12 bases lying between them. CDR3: CASSSEGQTYEQYF. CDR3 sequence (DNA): TGTGCCAGCAGCTCGGAGGGACAGACCTACGAGCAGTACTTC.

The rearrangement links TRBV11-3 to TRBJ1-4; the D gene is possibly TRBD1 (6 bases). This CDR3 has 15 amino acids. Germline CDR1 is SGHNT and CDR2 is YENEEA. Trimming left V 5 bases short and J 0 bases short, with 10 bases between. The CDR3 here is CASSPSGATNEKLFF. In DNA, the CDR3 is TGTGCCAGCAGCCCCTCAGGGGCAACTAATGAAAAACTGTTTTTT.

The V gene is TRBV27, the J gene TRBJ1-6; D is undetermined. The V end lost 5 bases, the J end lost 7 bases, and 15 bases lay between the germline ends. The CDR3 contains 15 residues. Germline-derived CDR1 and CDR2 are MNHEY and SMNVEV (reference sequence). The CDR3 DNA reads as TGTGCCAGCAGTCCCTCCTCAGGCGCCAATTCACCCCTCCACTTT. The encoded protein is CASSPSSGANSPLHF.

The CDR3 sequence is CASGARETPQHF. The CDR3 nucleotides are TGTGCCAGCGGGGCCAGGGAAACGCCCCAGCATTTT. This rearrangement joins TRBV2 to TRBJ1-5; D is possibly TRBD1 (5 bases). This CDR3 region has 12 residues. The germline V and J ends were trimmed by 8 bases and 9 bases, with 14 bases remaining between them. Per germline, CDR1 SNHLY and CDR2 FYNNEI.

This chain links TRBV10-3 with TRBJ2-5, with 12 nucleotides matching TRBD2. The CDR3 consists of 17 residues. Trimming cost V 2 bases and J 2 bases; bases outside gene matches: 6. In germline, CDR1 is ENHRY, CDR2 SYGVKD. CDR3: CAISEPLAGGTQETQYF. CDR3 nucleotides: TGTGCCATCAGTGAGCCTCTAGCGGGGGGGACGCAAGAGACCCAGTACTTC.

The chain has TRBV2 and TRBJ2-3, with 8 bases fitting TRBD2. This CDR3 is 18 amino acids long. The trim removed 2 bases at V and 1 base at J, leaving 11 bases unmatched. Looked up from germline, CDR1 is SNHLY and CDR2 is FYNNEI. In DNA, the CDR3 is TGTGCCAGCAGTGAACGTAGGTTATCGGGGGGGGGCACAGATACGCAGTATTTT. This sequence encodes CASSERRLSGGGTDTQYF.

Here the CDR3 reads CASSLFSGELFF. The CDR3 nucleotides are TGTGCCAGCAGCCTCTTTAGCGGGGAGCTGTTTTTT. This chain links TRBV7-2 with TRBJ2-2; D not certain. Germline assignment: CDR1 SGHTA and CDR2 FQGNSA. Trimming left V 5 bases short and J 7 bases short, with 8 bases between. The CDR3 is 12 residues long.

CDR3: CASRVDRGTYEQYF. The DNA of the CDR3 is TGTGCCAGCAGGGTGGACAGGGGGACCTACGAGCAGTACTTC. V and J are TRBV21-1 and TRBJ2-7; TRBD1, the table's D call, lacks a check against the DNA. TRBV21-1 is flagged as a pseudogene. The CDR3 is 14 amino acids.

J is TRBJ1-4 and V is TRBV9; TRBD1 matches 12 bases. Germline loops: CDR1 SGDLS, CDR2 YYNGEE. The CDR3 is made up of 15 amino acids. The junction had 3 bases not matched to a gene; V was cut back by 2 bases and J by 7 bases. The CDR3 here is CASSVGDRGLEKLFF. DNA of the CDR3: TGTGCCAGCAGCGTGGGGGACAGGGGGCTTGAAAAACTGTTTTTT.

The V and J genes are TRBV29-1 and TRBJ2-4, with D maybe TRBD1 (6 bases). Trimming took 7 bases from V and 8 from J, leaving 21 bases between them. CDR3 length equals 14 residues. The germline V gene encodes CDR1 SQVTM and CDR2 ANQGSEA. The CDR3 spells CSAKVQGREYIQYF. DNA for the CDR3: TGCAGCGCAAAGGTCCAGGGGAGAGAATACATTCAGTACTTC.

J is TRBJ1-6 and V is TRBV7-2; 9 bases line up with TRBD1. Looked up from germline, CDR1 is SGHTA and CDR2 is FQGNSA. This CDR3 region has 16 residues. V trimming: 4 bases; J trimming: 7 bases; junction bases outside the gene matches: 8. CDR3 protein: CASSSTGGVGNSPLHF. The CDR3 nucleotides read TGTGCCAGCAGCTCAACAGGGGGCGTAGGGAATTCACCCCTCCACTTT. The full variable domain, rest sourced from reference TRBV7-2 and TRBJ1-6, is GAGVSQSPSNKVTEKGKDVELRCDPISGHTALYWYRQSLGQGLEFLIYFQGNSAPDKSGLPSDRFSAERTGGSVSTLTIQRTQQEDSAVYLCASSSTGGVGNSPLHFGNGTRLTVT.